The rows below give T cell receptor beta chains drawn from one sample of a study of blood T cell repertoires in COVID-19. This table comes from immunoSEQ multiplex PCR, and its TCRdb copy is limited to in-frame clones, with some not included. The sample carries tens of thousands of clones, around nine tenths recorded once. Material for sequencing was peripheral blood. The receptors were gathered from an elderly man with COVID-19, enrolled during active disease. The CDR3 runs from the conserved cysteine through the conserved F or W. The D gene is left open where the match is weak. Expanded clones are given a class, and other clones once, few, many or no size at all.

d_gene,j_gene,abundance,v_gene,CDR3nt,CDR3aa
-,TRBJ1-4,-,TRBV5-6,TGTGCCAGCAGCTCACCGGGGGAAAAACTGTTTTTT,CASSSPGEKLFF
-,TRBJ2-2,-,TRBV28,TGTGCCAGCAGCCGGGGGACCGGGGAGCTGTTTTTT,CASSRGTGELFF
TRBD1,TRBJ2-1,-,TRBV9,TGTGCCAGCAGCGTCGGACAGGGGGCGGGCAATGAGCAGTTCTTC,CASSVGQGAGNEQFF
-,TRBJ1-3,-,TRBV18,TGTGCCAGCTCACCGAGAGGGCCCGACTCTGGAAACACCATATATTTT,CASSPRGPDSGNTIYF
-,TRBJ1-1,-,TRBV12-3/TRBV12-4,TGTGCCAGCAGTTACATGAACACTGAAGCTTTCTTT,CASSYMNTEAFF
TRBD1,TRBJ1-6,-,TRBV5-1,TGCGCCAGCAGCCCGGGACAGAATAATTCACCCCTCCACTTT,CASSPGQNNSPLHF
TRBD2,TRBJ2-7,-,TRBV18,TGTGCCAGCTCCCCCGGGACTAGCGGGGGGTTATACGAGCAGTACTTC,CASSPGTSGGLYEQYF
-,TRBJ1-2,-,TRBV4-1,TGCGCCAGCAGCCAAGGGGTCGGGGAAAACTATGGCTACACCTTC,CASSQGVGENYGYTF
-,TRBJ1-3,-,TRBV5-6,TGTGCCAGCAGCTTGAGGAGGACGGGTGGAAACACCATATATTTT,CASSLRRTGGNTIYF
TRBD2,TRBJ2-5,-,TRBV10-3,TGTGCCATCAGTCCGGGACTAGCGGGGCTCCAAGAGACCCAGTACTTC,CAISPGLAGLQETQYF
-,TRBJ1-2,once,TRBV5-1,TGCGCCAGCAGCACGCGGACAGATTATGGCTACACCTTC,CASSTRTDYGYTF
TRBD2,TRBJ2-1,-,TRBV29-1,TGCAGCGTCATCGGGGGGGGGACCTCCTACAATGAGCAGTTCTTC,CSVIGGGTSYNEQFF
TRBD1,TRBJ1-2,-,TRBV10-3,TGTGCCATCACCGAGGGGACAGAATATGGCTACACCTTC,CAITEGTEYGYTF
-,TRBJ1-1,-,TRBV9,TGTGCCAGCAGCGTAGCTGGACAGAACACTGAAGCTTTCTTT,CASSVAGQNTEAFF
-,TRBJ2-5,-,TRBV9,TGTGCCAGCAGCAAACCGACAGGAGTGACCCAGTACTTC,CASSKPTGVTQYF
-,TRBJ1-1,few,TRBV7-9,TGTGCCAGCAGCCAGACAGAGACTGAAGCTTTCTTT,CASSQTETEAFF
TRBD1,TRBJ1-2,-,TRBV18,TGTGCCAGCTCACCCCAGGGGGCTGAGGGCTACACCTTC,CASSPQGAEGYTF
-,TRBJ2-1,-,TRBV9,TGTGCCAGCAGCGTAGGGGGCGGTGGTCAGGATGAGCAGTTCTTC,CASSVGGGGQDEQFF
TRBD2,TRBJ2-5,once,TRBV5-1,TGCGCCAGCAGCTTGGAAATGCAGCGGGGGGTAGAGACCCAGTACTTC,CASSLEMQRGVETQYF
-,TRBJ2-3,-,TRBV12-3/TRBV12-4,TGTGCCAGCAGTTTAAACAGGGAGGATACGCAGTATTTT,CASSLNREDTQYF
TRBD1,TRBJ2-3,-,TRBV2,TGTGCCAGCGTACCAGGGGGAGATACGCAGTATTTT,CASVPGGDTQYF
-,TRBJ1-6,-,TRBV5-1,TGCGCCAGCAGCTTGGGTGCCACAGGGCCTAATTCACCCCTCCACTTT,CASSLGATGPNSPLHF
-,TRBJ1-6,-,TRBV5-4,TGTGCCAGCAGCTTGGATCCGGGGAACTCACCCCTCCACTTT,CASSLDPGNSPLHF
-,TRBJ1-2,-,TRBV5-6,TGTGCCAGCAGCTTGGCCCCCCGGGGTGACTATGGCTACACCTTC,CASSLAPRGDYGYTF
TRBD1,TRBJ1-2,-,TRBV5-4,TGTGCCAGCAGCCGCCCCGCGACAGGGGCCGGGTATGGCTACACCTTC,CASSRPATGAGYGYTF
TRBD2,TRBJ2-5,once,TRBV10-3,TGTGCCACCGCGGGGGAAGAGACCCAGTACTTC,CATAGEETQYF
-,TRBJ1-2,-,TRBV19,TGTGCCAGTAGTATAGTCCCGAACCCCACGGGTGGCTACACCTTC,CASSIVPNPTGGYTF
TRBD1,TRBJ1-6,-,TRBV7-9,TGTGCCAGCAGCTTAGGGCCCGGGACAGATCTCCACTTT,CASSLGPGTDLHF